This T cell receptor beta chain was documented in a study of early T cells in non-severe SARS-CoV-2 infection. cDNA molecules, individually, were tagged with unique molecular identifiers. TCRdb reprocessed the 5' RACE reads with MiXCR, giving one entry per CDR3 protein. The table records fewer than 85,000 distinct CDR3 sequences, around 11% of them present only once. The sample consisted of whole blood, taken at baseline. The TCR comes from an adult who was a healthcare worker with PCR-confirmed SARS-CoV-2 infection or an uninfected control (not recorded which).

The chain's CDR3 is CALDNEQFF. CDR3 sequence (DNA): TGTGCCCTAGACAATGAGCAGTTCTTC. The chain joins TRBV7-9 to TRBJ2-1, with D unresolved. From germline, CDR1 is SEHNR and CDR2 FQNEAQ (reference sequence). The V gene lost 11 bases and the J gene lost 5 bases, with 4 bases spanning the gap. The CDR3 sequence is 9 residues long.